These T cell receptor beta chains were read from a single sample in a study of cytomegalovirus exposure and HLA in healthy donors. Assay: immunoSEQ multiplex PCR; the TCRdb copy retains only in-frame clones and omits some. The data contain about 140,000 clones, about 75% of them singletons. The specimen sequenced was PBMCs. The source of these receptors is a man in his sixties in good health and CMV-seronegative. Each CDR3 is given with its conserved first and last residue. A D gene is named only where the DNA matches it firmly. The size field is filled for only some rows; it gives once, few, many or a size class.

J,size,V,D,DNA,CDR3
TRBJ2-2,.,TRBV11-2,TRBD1,TGTGCCAGCAGCTTCGGGACAGCCAACACCGGGGAGCTGTTTTTT,CASSFGTANTGELFF
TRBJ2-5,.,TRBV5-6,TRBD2,TGTGCCAGCAGCTTGGAGAAGAGCGGGAGGGCCAGAAAAGAGACCCAGTACTTC,CASSLEKSGRARKETQYF
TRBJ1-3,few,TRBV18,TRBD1,TGTGCCAGCTCACGCGGACAGGGCTCTGGAAACACCATATATTTT,CASSRGQGSGNTIYF
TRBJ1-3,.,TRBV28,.,TGTGCCAGCAGTCCGGGAGGGGCTGGAAACACCATATATTTT,CASSPGGAGNTIYF
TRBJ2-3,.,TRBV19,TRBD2,TGTGCCAGTAGTATCGCCCAGCGGGAGGCAGATACGCAGTATTTT,CASSIAQREADTQYF
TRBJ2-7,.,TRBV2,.,TGTGCCAGCAGTGTAGGGTGGGCAGGGCCCCTCTACGAGCAGTACTTC,CASSVGWAGPLYEQYF
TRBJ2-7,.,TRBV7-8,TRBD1,TGTGCCAGCAGCAAAGGGACAGACTCCTACGAGCAGTACTTC,CASSKGTDSYEQYF
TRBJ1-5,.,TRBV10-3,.,TGTGCCATCAGTGGGGAGGGCCCCGGTGGGCCCCAGCATTTT,CAISGEGPGGPQHF
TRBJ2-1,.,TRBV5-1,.,TGCGCCAGCAGCATACTACAGGGTCCCGGCAATGAGCAGTTCTTC,CASSILQGPGNEQFF
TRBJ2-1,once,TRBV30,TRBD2,TGTGCGGGGACTAGCGGTTACAATGAGCAGTTCTTC,CAGTSGYNEQFF
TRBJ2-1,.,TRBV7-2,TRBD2,TGTGCCAGCAGCCCTCGAACTCTAGCGGGATCCTACAATGAGCAGTTCTTC,CASSPRTLAGSYNEQFF
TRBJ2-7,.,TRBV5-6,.,TGTGCCAGCAGCCAGGAATACGAGCAGTACTTC,CASSQEYEQYF
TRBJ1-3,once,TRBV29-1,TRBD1,TGCAGCGTTTGGCTGACAGGGGGCCCTGGAAACACCATATATTTT,CSVWLTGGPGNTIYF
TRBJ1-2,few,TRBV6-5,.,TGTGCCAGCAGTTACTTCGGGGGGCAGGGTGCTGGCTACACCTTC,CASSYFGGQGAGYTF
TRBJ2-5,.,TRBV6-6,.,TGTGCCAGCATCCTGGCAGGTGGTTCCCAAGAGACCCAGTACTTC,CASILAGGSQETQYF
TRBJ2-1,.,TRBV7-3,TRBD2,TGTGCCAGCAGCTCCTTGACTAGCGGGAGTAATGAGCAGTTCTTC,CASSSLTSGSNEQFF
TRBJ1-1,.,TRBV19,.,TGTGCCAGTAGTATGGGGGCGGGCGAAGGGAACACTGAAGCTTTCTTT,CASSMGAGEGNTEAFF
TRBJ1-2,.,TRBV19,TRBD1,TGTGCCAGTAGTATAGATTTTAGAGGGGGCGACTATGGCTACACCTTC,CASSIDFRGGDYGYTF
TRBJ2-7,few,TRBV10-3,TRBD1,TGTGCCATCAGTGAGTCAAGGGGACAGGGCACCTACGAGCAGTACTTC,CAISESRGQGTYEQYF
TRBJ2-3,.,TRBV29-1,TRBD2,TGCAGCGTTCTAGCGGGAGAAGGAGATACGCAGTATTTT,CSVLAGEGDTQYF
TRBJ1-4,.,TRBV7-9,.,TGTGCCAGCAGCTTGTTAACAGGGAGTGCTAATGAAAAACTGTTTTTT,CASSLLTGSANEKLFF
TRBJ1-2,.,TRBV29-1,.,TGCAGCGTTGAAGACGCCATACAGGGCCACTATGGCTACACCTTC,CSVEDAIQGHYGYTF
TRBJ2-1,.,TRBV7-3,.,TGTGCCAGCAGCTTAGGGACTCTCGCAAATGAGCAGTTCTTC,CASSLGTLANEQFF
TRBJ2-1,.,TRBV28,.,TGTGCCAGCATGGAGCCCCAGCCTTACAATGAGCAGTTCTTC,CASMEPQPYNEQFF
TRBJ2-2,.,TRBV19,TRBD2,TGTGCCAGTAGTACAGGGAGGGACACCGGGGAGCTGTTTTTT,CASSTGRDTGELFF
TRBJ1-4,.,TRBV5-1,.,TGCGCCAGCAGCTTGATCCCCCGCGAGAAATATGCAACTAATGAAAAACTGTTTTTT,CASSLIPREKYATNEKLFF
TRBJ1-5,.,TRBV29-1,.,TGCAGCGCCTCCGGGGGGGGAAATCAGCCCCAGCATTTT,CSASGGGNQPQHF
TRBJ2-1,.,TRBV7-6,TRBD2,TGTGCCAGCAGCTCCGTATTAGCGGGAGGGACTATAGAACCCGACGGGCAGTTCTTC,CASSSVLAGGTIEPDGQFF
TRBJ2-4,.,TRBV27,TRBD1,TGTGCCAGCAGTTTGCGGGACAGGGGGTTGGGCATTCAGTACTTC,CASSLRDRGLGIQYF
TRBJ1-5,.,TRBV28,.,TGTGCCAGCAGTTTCGAGAAGCCCCAGCATTTT,CASSFEKPQHF
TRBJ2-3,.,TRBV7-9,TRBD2,TGTGCCAGCAGCAAGACTAGCGGGAGAGCCAAGGGAGATACGCAGTATTTT,CASSKTSGRAKGDTQYF
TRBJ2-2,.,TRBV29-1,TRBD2,TGCAGCGTTGAAATGCCGGGAGGATCCCCCGGGGAGCTGTTTTTT,CSVEMPGGSPGELFF
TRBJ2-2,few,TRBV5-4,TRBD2,TGTGCCAGCAGCTTTAAGCGGGAGGTGGTCACCGGGGAGCTGTTTTTT,CASSFKREVVTGELFF
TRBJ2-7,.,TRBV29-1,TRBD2,TGCAGCGCAGGAGCGGGATCCTACGAGCAGTACTTC,CSAGAGSYEQYF
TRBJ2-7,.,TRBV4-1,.,TGCGCCAGCAGCCCTCAGACAGGCGTAACCTACGAGCAGTACTTC,CASSPQTGVTYEQYF
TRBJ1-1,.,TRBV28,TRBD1,TGTGCCAGCAGTTTATTCGCCGGGACAGGGTTGGGCACTGAAGCTTTCTTT,CASSLFAGTGLGTEAFF
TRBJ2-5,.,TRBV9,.,TGTGCCAGCAGCGTAGGGGGGGATAGGCAAGAGACCCAGTACTTC,CASSVGGDRQETQYF
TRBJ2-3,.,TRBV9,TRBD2,TGTGCCAGCAGCGTAGATAGCGGGACTTATGATACGCAGTATTTT,CASSVDSGTYDTQYF
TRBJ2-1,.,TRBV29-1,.,TGCAGCGTTGCCCGACAAAATGAGCAGTTCTTC,CSVARQNEQFF
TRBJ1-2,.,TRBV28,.,TGTGCCAGCAGTTACACGAGGGGAGGGAACTATGGCTACACCTTC,CASSYTRGGNYGYTF
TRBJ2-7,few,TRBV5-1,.,TGCGCCAGCAGTACCTCGGGAATACCCTACGAGCAGTACTTC,CASSTSGIPYEQYF
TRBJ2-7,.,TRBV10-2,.,TGCGCCAGCAGTGAGTCGTCGGGGGATGTGAACGAGCAGTACTTC,CASSESSGDVNEQYF
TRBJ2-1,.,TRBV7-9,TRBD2,TGTGCCAGCAGTTCTTCCGGGACTAGCGGGCACAATGAGCAGTTCTTC,CASSSSGTSGHNEQFF
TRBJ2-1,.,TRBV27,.,TGTGCCAGCATGTACTGGGGGCCCTTAAAGTTGGACAATGAGCAGTTCTTC,CASMYWGPLKLDNEQFF
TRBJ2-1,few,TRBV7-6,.,TGTGCCAGCAGCTTACGGGCGGGAAGGGAGCAGTTCTTC,CASSLRAGREQFF
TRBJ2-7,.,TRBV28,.,TGTGCCAGCACCCTGGACAGAGAATCCTACGAGCAGTACTTC,CASTLDRESYEQYF
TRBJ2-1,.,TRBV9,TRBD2,TGTGCCAGCAGCCCCCATGGCGGGAGGGCCCCTGCAAAAGAGCAGTTCTTC,CASSPHGGRAPAKEQFF
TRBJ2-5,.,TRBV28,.,TGTGCCAGCATTCGGACTAGGGGGGAGACCCAGTACTTC,CASIRTRGETQYF
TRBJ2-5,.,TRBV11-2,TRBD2,TGTGCCAGCAGCTTAGTAAATCCGGGAGGAGAGACCCAGTACTTC,CASSLVNPGGETQYF
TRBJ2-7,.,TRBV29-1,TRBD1,TGCAGCGTTGAAGGGACAGGGACCAACGAGCAGTACTTC,CSVEGTGTNEQYF
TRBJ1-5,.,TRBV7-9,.,TGTTCCAGCAGCCATTTTAGGGGTAGGGGCAATCAGCCCCAGCATTTT,CSSSHFRGRGNQPQHF
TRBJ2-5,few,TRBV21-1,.,TGTGCCAGCAGCAAAGTCCCACGGGGCCGGAGGGGAAGCCAGTACTTC,CASSKVPRGRRGSQYF
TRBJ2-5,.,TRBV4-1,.,TGCGCCAGCAGCCGAGAAGGAGGGCAGGGCGGTGACGAGACCCAGTACTTC,CASSREGGQGGDETQYF
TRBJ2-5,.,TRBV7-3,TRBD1,TGTGCCAGCAGCAAGACAGGGAGCCAAGAGACCCAGTACTTC,CASSKTGSQETQYF
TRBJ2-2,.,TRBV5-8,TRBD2,TGTGCCAGCAGCTTAGGAGCGGGAGGGCCTAACACCGGGGAGCTGTTTTTT,CASSLGAGGPNTGELFF
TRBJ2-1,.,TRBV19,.,TGTGCCAGTAGTACCAGGGGCCATGAGCAGTTCTTC,CASSTRGHEQFF
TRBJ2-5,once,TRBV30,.,TGTGCCTGGAGTGTAGAAGGGACTTCGGCGACCCAGTACTTC,CAWSVEGTSATQYF